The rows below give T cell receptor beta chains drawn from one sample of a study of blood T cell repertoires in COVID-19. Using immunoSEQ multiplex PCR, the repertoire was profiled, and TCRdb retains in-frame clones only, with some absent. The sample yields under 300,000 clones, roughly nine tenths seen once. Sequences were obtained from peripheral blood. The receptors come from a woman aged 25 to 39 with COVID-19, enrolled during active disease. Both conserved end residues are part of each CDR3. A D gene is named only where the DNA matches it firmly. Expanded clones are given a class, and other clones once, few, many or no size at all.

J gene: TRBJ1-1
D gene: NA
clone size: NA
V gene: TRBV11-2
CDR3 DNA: TGTGCCAGCAGCTTAATCCCTAACACTGAAGCTTTCTTT
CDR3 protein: CASSLIPNTEAFF

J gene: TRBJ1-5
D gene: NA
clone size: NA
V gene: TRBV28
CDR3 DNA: TGTGCCAGCAGTCCCGGACAGATTACTCAATGGGCGAATCAGCCCCAGCATTTT
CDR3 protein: CASSPGQITQWANQPQHF

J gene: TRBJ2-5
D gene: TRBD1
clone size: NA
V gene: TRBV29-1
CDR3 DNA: TGCAGCGTTCTCGGGACAGCTCAAGAGACCCAGTACTTC
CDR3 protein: CSVLGTAQETQYF

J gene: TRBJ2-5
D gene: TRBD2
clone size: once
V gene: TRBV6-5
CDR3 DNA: TGTGCCAGCAGAAGCGGGGTCGAGACCCAGTACTTC
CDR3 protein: CASRSGVETQYF

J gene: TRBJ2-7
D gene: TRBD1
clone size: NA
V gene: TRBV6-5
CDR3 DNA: TGTGCCAGCAGTTACTCCGGGACAGACTCCTACGAGCAGTACTTC
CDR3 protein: CASSYSGTDSYEQYF

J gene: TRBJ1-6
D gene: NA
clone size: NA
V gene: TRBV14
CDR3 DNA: TGTGCCAGCAGCCAAATACATACGGACACCCTCCACTTT
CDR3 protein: CASSQIHTDTLHF

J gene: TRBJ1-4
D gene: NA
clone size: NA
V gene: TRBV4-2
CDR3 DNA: TGTGCCAGCAGCCAAGAGACGGGAACGGGCGAAAAACTGTTTTTT
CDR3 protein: CASSQETGTGEKLFF

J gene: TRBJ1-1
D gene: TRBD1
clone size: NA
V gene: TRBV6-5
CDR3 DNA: TGTGCCACCTGGCTGACAGGGGAATTTGAAGCTTTCTTT
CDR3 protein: CATWLTGEFEAFF

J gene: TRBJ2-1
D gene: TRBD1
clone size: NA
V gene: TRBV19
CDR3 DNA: TGTGCCAGTAGTATCTTGGGACAGGGGGCGGAGCAGTTCTTC
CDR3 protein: CASSILGQGAEQFF

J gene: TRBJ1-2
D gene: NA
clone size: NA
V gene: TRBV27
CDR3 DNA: TGTGCCAGCAGTTTGGGGCAGTTTTATGGCTACACCTTC
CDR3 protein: CASSLGQFYGYTF

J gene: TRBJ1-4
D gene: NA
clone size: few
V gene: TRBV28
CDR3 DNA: TGTGCCAGCAGTTTCCGGAGTAGAGAAAAACTGTTTTTT
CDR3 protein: CASSFRSREKLFF

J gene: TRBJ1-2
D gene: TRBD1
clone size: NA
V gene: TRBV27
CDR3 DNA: TGTGCCAGCAGTTCTCGGACAGGGCCCTATGGCTACACCTTC
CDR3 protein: CASSSRTGPYGYTF

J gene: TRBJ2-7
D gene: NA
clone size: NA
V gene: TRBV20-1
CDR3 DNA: TGCAGTGCTAGTCTTGGGGGGTACGAGCAGTACTTC
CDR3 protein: CSASLGGYEQYF

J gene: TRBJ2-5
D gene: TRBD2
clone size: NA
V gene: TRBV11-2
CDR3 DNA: TGTGCCAGCAGGCCCCCCCTCCCCAGCGGGGGGCGGGAGACCCAGTACTTC
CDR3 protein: CASRPPLPSGGRETQYF

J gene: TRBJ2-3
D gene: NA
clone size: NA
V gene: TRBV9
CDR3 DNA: TGTGCCAGCAGCGTAGCTGGGGGGGCAGGTTTGGATACGCAGTATTTT
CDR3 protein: CASSVAGGAGLDTQYF

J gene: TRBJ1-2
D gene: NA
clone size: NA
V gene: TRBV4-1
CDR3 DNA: TGCGCCAGCAGCCAAGATTCCCCGGACCCTTTAGCGAGCGGCTACACCTTC
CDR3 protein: CASSQDSPDPLASGYTF

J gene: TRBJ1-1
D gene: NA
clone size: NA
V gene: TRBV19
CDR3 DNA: TGTGCCAGTAGTACCCGCGGGATGGGGATGAACACTGAAGCTTTCTTT
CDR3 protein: CASSTRGMGMNTEAFF

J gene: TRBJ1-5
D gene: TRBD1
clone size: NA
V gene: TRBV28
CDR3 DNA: TGTGCCAGCAGCCGAGACAGGGAAGGCAATCAGCCCCAGCATTTT
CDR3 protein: CASSRDREGNQPQHF

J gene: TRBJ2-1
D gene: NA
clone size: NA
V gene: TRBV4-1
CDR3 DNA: TGCGCCAGCAGCCGCGGGACTCAGCAGTTCTTC
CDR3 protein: CASSRGTQQFF

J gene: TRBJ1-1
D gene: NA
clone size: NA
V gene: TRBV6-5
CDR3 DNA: TGTGCCAGCAGTTACAGGGGGAACACTGAAGCTTTCTTT
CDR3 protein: CASSYRGNTEAFF

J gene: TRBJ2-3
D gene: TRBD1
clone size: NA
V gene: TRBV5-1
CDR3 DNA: TGCGCCAGCAGCTGGGACAGAACAGATACGCAGTATTTT
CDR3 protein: CASSWDRTDTQYF

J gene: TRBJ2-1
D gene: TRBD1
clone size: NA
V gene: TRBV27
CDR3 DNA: TGTGCCAGCGCCCCCGGGACAGGGGGCTACAATGAGCAGTTCTTC
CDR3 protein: CASAPGTGGYNEQFF

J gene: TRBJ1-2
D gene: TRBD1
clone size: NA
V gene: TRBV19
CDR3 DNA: TGTGCCAGTAGTATAGGTCCCAGGGGGCGCCGGTATGGCTACACCTTC
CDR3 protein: CASSIGPRGRRYGYTF